The TCR beta chain described here comes from a study of cytomegalovirus exposure and HLA in healthy donors. The CDR3 spans 15 residues. The V gene's germline CDR1 is LNHNV and CDR2 YYDKDF (reference sequence). 13 Jbeta primers and 60 Vbeta primers were used for the PCR. Using immunoSEQ multiplex PCR, the repertoire was profiled, and TCRdb retains in-frame clones only, with some absent. The sample has about 130,000 clones, over 9.5% seen once. Regarding this clone: At one boundary the junction diverges from the germline segment, which might be a read error.

The chain couples TRBV15 to TRBJ2-5; 7 nucleotides line up with TRBD1. This receptor was taken from a woman aged 18-35 years in good health and CMV-seropositive. Sequencing was carried out using PBMCs. The CDR3, as DNA: TGTGCCACCAGCGGAGACAGACAGGGTAGCGAGACCCAGTACTTC. The encoded protein is CATSGDRQGSETQYF.